Listed here are 14 T cell receptor beta chains from one sample, sequenced in a study of blood T cell repertoires in COVID-19. Some clones are missing from TCRdb's copy, which holds only in-frame ones; the method was immunoSEQ multiplex PCR. In the table there are 320,000 or so clones, about 90% of which are singletons. The material sequenced was PBMCs or T cells enriched from blood (not recorded which). These receptors came from a woman in her twenties or thirties who had recovered from COVID-19.

Only one count was recorded for this clone. V usage is TRBV7-2 and J usage is TRBJ2-2; TRBD2 agrees at 12 bases. The CDR3 has 18 amino acids. Germline-derived CDR1 and CDR2 are SGHTA and FQGNSA. V lost 1 base and J lost 3; bases outside the gene matches: 6. CDR3 DNA sequence: TGTGCCAGCAGCTTAGTAACTAGCGGGGGGAGGTACACCGGGGAGCTGTTTTTT. It codes for CASSLVTSGGRYTGELFF.

The chain uses TRBV2 and TRBJ2-7, with TRBD1 identical over 7 bases. V lost 6 bases and J lost 2; bases outside the gene matches: 16. Germline V gene sequence: CDR1 SNHLY, CDR2 FYNNEI. This CDR3 is 17 amino acids long. CDR3 nucleotides: TGTGCCAGCAGCGCGAACTCCCCCAGGGGGAGCACCTACGAGCAGTACTTC. The encoded protein is CASSANSPRGSTYEQYF.

This clone was recorded a few times. The rearrangement links TRBV30 to TRBJ1-5; the match to TRBD1 covers 9 bases. CDR1 GTSNPN and CDR2 SVGIG come from the germline V gene (reference sequence). The CDR3 contains 16 residues. V lost 2 bases, J lost 2 bases, and 7 bases stayed unmatched. The CDR3 is CAWSKPGQGGNQPQHF. CDR3 DNA sequence: TGTGCCTGGAGTAAACCGGGACAGGGAGGCAATCAGCCCCAGCATTTT.

The V and J genes are TRBV19 and TRBJ1-2; a possible D gene is TRBD1 (5 bases). The CDR3 loop spans 14 amino acids. Germline V gene sequence: CDR1 LNHDA, CDR2 SQIVND (reference sequence). The V and J ends lost 8 bases and 0 bases respectively, with 13 bases between them. The CDR3 protein is CASWDGGANYGYTF. The CDR3 coding sequence is TGTGCCAGTTGGGACGGCGGGGCTAACTATGGCTACACCTTC. Together with reference TRBV19 and TRBJ1-2, the CDR3 gives the full variable domain: DGGITQSPKYLFRKEGQNVTLSCEQNLNHDAMYWYRQDPGQGLRLIYYSQIVNDFQKGDIAEGYSVSREKKESFPLTVTSAQKNPTAFYLCASWDGGANYGYTFGSGTRLTVV.

The chain has TRBV12-3 or TRBV12-4 and TRBJ1-6; no clear D gene. The CDR3 is 12 amino acids. Deletions cut 2 bases from V and 7 bases from J, with 3 bases between. CDR3 bases: TGTGCCAGCAGTTTACAGAATTCACCCCTCCACTTT. Its translation is CASSLQNSPLHF.

The V call is TRBV30, the J call TRBJ2-5; 7 nucleotides align to TRBD1. From germline, CDR1 is GTSNPN and CDR2 SVGIG (reference sequence). V shed 3 bases and J 2 bases; nucleotides not matched to a gene: 3. This CDR3 has 13 residues. The CDR3 here is CAWRGRGQETQYF. In DNA form, the CDR3 reads TGTGCCTGGAGGGGCAGGGGGCAAGAGACCCAGTACTTC.

The chain recombines TRBV19 with TRBJ1-1; D possibly corresponds to TRBD1 (5 bases). The germline gives CDR1 LNHDA, CDR2 SQIVND (reference sequence). This CDR3 has 14 residues. The V end lost 3 bases, the J end lost 5 bases, and 13 bases lay between the germline ends. The CDR3 sequence: CASSMVAGRTEAFF. The CDR3 nucleotides are TGTGCCAGTAGTATGGTGGCAGGGCGGACTGAAGCTTTCTTT.

This rearrangement joins TRBV28 to TRBJ1-6; D is ambiguous. The CDR3 length is 15 residues. Germline values: CDR1 MDHEN, CDR2 SYDVKM. Between the trimmed V and J ends, which lost 2 bases and 10 bases, there was a span of 15 bases. The CDR3 coding sequence is TGTGCCAGCAGTTTACGATCCGGGAGAGGGTCACCCCTCCACTTT. It specifies CASSLRSGRGSPLHF.

This chain connects TRBV5-1 to TRBJ2-1; D perhaps matches TRBD2 (6 bases). V lost 2 bases and J 4 bases, leaving 10 bases between the germline ends. Per germline, CDR1 SGHRS and CDR2 YFSETQ. The CDR3 totals 14 residues. The CDR3: CASSFGLAYNEQFF. CDR3 bases: TGCGCCAGCAGCTTTGGGCTAGCGTACAATGAGCAGTTCTTC. Using reference TRBV5-1 and TRBJ2-1 for the parts outside the CDR3, the full variable domain is KAGVTQTPRYLIKTRGQQVTLSCSPISGHRSVSWYQQTPGQGLQFLFEYFSETQRNKGNFPGRFSGRQFSNSRSEMNVSTLELGDSALYLCASSFGLAYNEQFFGPGTRLTVL.

This chain's CDR3 is CASSRTGTFAFF. The CDR3, as DNA: TGTGCCAGCAGTCGAACCGGGACATTCGCTTTCTTT. The J gene is TRBJ1-1, the V gene TRBV28, with D perhaps TRBD1 (6 bases). The CDR3 covers 12 residues. The V end was cut by 5 bases, the J end by 11 bases, with 15 bases between. Looked up from germline, CDR1 is MDHEN and CDR2 is SYDVKM. The entire variable domain, with the rest obtained from reference TRBV28 and TRBJ1-1, is as follows: DVKVTQSSRYLVKRTGEKVFLECVQDMDHENMFWYRQDPGLGLRLIYFSYDVKMKEKGDIPEGYSVSREKKERFSLILESASTNQTSMYLCASSRTGTFAFFGQGTRLTVV.

The rearrangement joins TRBV28 to TRBJ2-1; 9 bases agree with TRBD2. Trimming removed 3 bases from V and 4 bases from J; junction bases left unmatched: 7. The CDR3 is made up of 16 amino acids. Looked up from germline, CDR1 is MDHEN and CDR2 is SYDVKM. The CDR3 sequence is CASSFQAGGLYNEQFF. In DNA form, the CDR3 reads TGTGCCAGCAGTTTTCAGGCGGGGGGGCTGTACAATGAGCAGTTCTTC.

CDR3 sequence reads: CASTPLVGVNTEAFF. The CDR3, as DNA: TGTGCCAGCACCCCTCTGGTCGGGGTGAACACTGAAGCTTTCTTT. The gene calls are TRBV5-8 and TRBJ1-1; D not resolved. Trimming stripped 6 bases from V and 0 bases from J, with 15 bases between. The CDR3 extends over 15 amino acids. Looked up from germline, CDR1 is SGHTS and CDR2 is YDEGEE. Supplemented by reference TRBV5-8 and TRBJ1-1, the full variable domain reads EAGVTQSPTHLIKTRGQQATLRCSPISGHTSVYWYQQALGLGLQFLLWYDEGEERNRGNFPPRFSGRQFPNYSSELNVNALELEDSALYLCASTPLVGVNTEAFFGQGTRLTVV.

This clone was seen a single time. The V call is TRBV27, the J call TRBJ1-3; 10 bases are a match to TRBD1. The length of the CDR3 is 20 residues. Trimming at V came to 5 bases and at J to 0 bases, leaving 16 bases not matched to a gene. Germline assignment: CDR1 MNHEY and CDR2 SMNVEV (reference sequence). In nucleotides, the CDR3 is TGTGCCAGCAGTCCACAACCCCCGGGACAGGGGAGTTTCTCTGGAAACACCATATATTTT. This codes for CASSPQPPGQGSFSGNTIYF.

The chain has TRBV19 and TRBJ1-6, with D perhaps TRBD1 (6 bases). The germline V gene has CDR1 LNHDA and CDR2 SQIVND (reference sequence). The CDR3 loop spans 16 amino acids. V was pared by 4 bases and J by 6 bases, with 16 bases between. CDR3 DNA: TGTGCCAGTAGTACCCATTTCAGGGGAAGTAATTCACCCCTCCACTTT. Its translation is CASSTHFRGSNSPLHF.